These 5 T cell receptor beta chains were sequenced from one sample in a study of T-cell reconstitution after alpha-beta-depleted transplantation in children. As it was prepared, the TCRbeta library received unique molecular identifiers. MiXCR was run by TCRdb on the PCR reads, yielding one entry per CDR3 protein. The top ten clones hold under 45% of a sample with 530,000 or so distinct CDR3 sequences, over 20% of them seen once. The sequencing used PBMCs, collected before TCRalphabeta/CD19-depleted stem cell transplant. These receptors originate from a boy in the first two years of life with Wiskott-Aldrich syndrome, due to receive a stem cell transplant.

The sample holds a few counts of this clonotype. The chain recombines TRBV12-3 or TRBV12-4 with TRBJ2-3; tentatively, D is TRBD2 (5 bases). Trimming left V 5 bases short and J 2 bases short, with 14 bases between. This CDR3 is 15 amino acids long. CDR3 coding DNA: TGTGCCAGCAGTAATGTAGCGAGCGACACAGATACGCAGTATTTT. It codes for CASSNVASDTDTQYF.

The chain uses TRBV6-2 or TRBV6-3 and TRBJ2-1, with 12 bases matching TRBD2. With 4 bases clipped from V and 5 bases from J, the junction kept 6 bases outside the gene matches. The CDR3 is made up of 16 amino acids. CDR1 is MNHEY and CDR2 is SVGEGT in the germline V gene. CDR3 loop: CASSLGTSGQNNEQFF. The DNA for the CDR3 is TGTGCCAGCAGTTTGGGGACTAGCGGGCAGAACAATGAGCAGTTCTTC.

This clonotype turned up a few times. The chain joins TRBV28 to TRBJ2-1; 9 nucleotides match TRBD1. With 6 bases clipped from V and 9 bases from J, the junction kept 18 bases outside the gene matches. The length of the CDR3 is 17 residues. Per germline, CDR1 MDHEN and CDR2 SYDVKM. In DNA, the CDR3 is TGTGCCAGCAGCCCGGGACAGGGTCGTCCGTCGTCGGGTGAGCAGTTCTTC. Amino acids: CASSPGQGRPSSGEQFF.

Only a few counts were recorded for this clonotype. The V call is TRBV5-5, the J call TRBJ2-7; maybe TRBD1 (6 bases). CDR3 length: 13 residues. CDR1 SGHKS and CDR2 YYEKEE come from the germline V gene (reference sequence). V lost 1 base and J lost 5, with 10 bases in between. CDR3 coding DNA: TGTGCCAGCAGCTTGCGCAGGGGCAACGAGCAGTACTTC. Translating gives CASSLRRGNEQYF.

V and J are TRBV5-1 and TRBJ2-1, with 9 bases lining up with TRBD2. The CDR3 loop spans 16 amino acids. CDR1 and CDR2 from the germline V gene are SGHRS and YFSETQ. The junction had 6 bases not matched to a gene; V was cut back by 1 base and J by 4 bases. The CDR3 here is CASSLSTSGTYNEQFF. The CDR3 DNA sequence: TGCGCCAGCAGCTTGTCGACTAGCGGAACTTACAATGAGCAGTTCTTC.